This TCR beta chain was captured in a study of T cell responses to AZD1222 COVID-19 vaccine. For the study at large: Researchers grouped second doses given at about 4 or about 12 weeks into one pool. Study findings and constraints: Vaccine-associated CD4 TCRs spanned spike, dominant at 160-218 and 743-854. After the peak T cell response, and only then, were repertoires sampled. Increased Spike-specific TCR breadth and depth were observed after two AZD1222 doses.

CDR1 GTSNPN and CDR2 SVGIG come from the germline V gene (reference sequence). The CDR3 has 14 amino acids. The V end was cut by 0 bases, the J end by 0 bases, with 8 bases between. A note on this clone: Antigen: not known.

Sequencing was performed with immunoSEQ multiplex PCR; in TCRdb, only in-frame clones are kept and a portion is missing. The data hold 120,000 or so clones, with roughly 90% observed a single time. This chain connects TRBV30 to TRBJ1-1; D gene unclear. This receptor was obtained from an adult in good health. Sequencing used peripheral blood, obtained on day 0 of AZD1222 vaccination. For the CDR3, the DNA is TGTGCCTGGAGTGTCGAATACATGAACACTGAAGCTTTCTTT. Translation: CAWSVEYMNTEAFF.